A selection of T cell receptor beta chains follows, all from one sample in a study of brain T cells in children with intractable seizures. The data were produced by immunoSEQ multiplex PCR, yet TCRdb's version contains in-frame clones alone and is incomplete. The sample carries about 320,000 clones, 93% recorded once. Here the sequenced sample was peripheral blood, taken roughly 5 months after surgery. The receptors originated from a boy less than two years old with tuberous sclerosis and intractable seizures. Each CDR3 is given with its conserved first and last residue. D genes are given only for firm matches. Clone size is stated in some rows and not others, as once, few, many or a class when expanded.

>NA|TRBJ1-1|TRBV4-1|TRBD1
CASSQLLRGRNTEAFF
TGCGCCAGCAGCCAACTCCTCAGGGGGCGCAACACTGAAGCTTTCTTT
>NA|TRBJ2-5|TRBV27|TRBD1
CASSSNDRVGQETQYF
TGTGCCAGCAGTTCCAATGACAGGGTCGGGCAAGAGACCCAGTACTTC
>NA|TRBJ1-4|TRBV11-2|NA
CASSLVTAFNEKLFF
TGTGCCAGCAGCTTAGTGACAGCTTTTAATGAAAAACTGTTTTTT
>NA|TRBJ2-3|TRBV6-2/TRBV6-3|TRBD2
CASSRTSGTDTQYF
TGTGCCAGCAGTAGGACTAGCGGCACAGATACGCAGTATTTT
>NA|TRBJ2-3|TRBV3-1/TRBV3-2|TRBD2
CASSQDLAGGPDTQYF
TGTGCCAGCAGCCAAGATCTAGCGGGAGGGCCAGATACGCAGTATTTT
>once|TRBJ2-1|TRBV30|NA
CAWSVASSYSGMFYNEQFF
TGTGCCTGGAGCGTAGCAAGCAGTTATAGCGGAATGTTCTACAATGAGCAGTTCTTC
>NA|TRBJ2-7|TRBV9|TRBD2
CASSAGTSGRYEQYF
TGTGCCAGCAGCGCGGGGACTAGCGGGAGATACGAGCAGTACTTC
>NA|TRBJ2-1|TRBV6-5|TRBD1
CATLRDRGLDEQFF
TGTGCCACCCTCCGGGACAGGGGGTTGGATGAGCAGTTCTTC
>NA|TRBJ2-5|TRBV11-2|NA
CASSLGVETQYF
TGTGCCAGCAGCTTAGGGGTAGAGACCCAGTACTTC
>once|TRBJ2-7|TRBV30|NA
CAWSVLQRYEQYF
TGTGCCTGGAGTGTTTTACAGCGCTACGAGCAGTACTTC
>NA|TRBJ2-1|TRBV30|NA
CAWSVGSSYNEQFF
TGTGCCTGGAGTGTCGGAAGCTCCTACAATGAGCAGTTCTTC
>NA|TRBJ2-3|TRBV6-5|NA
CATRVDSATDTQYF
TGTGCCACCCGGGTGGACAGCGCCACAGATACGCAGTATTTT
>NA|TRBJ2-1|TRBV11-1|TRBD1
CASSLGWGQDNNEQFF
TGTGCCAGCAGCTTAGGGTGGGGACAGGATAATAATGAGCAGTTCTTC
>NA|TRBJ2-7|TRBV10-1|TRBD2
CASSVAAGGYEQYF
TGCGCCAGCAGTGTAGCGGCGGGGGGATACGAGCAGTACTTC
>NA|TRBJ1-6|TRBV12-5|NA
CASGLVPQGPLHF
TGTGCTAGTGGTTTGGTACCCCAAGGGCCCCTCCACTTT
>NA|TRBJ2-6|TRBV7-9|NA
CASSQPNSGANVLTF
TGTGCCAGCAGCCAGCCCAACTCTGGGGCCAACGTCCTGACTTTC
>NA|TRBJ1-4|TRBV7-9|TRBD1
CASSSGAGGEKLFF
TGTGCCAGCAGCTCGGGGGCAGGGGGAGAAAAACTGTTTTTT
>NA|TRBJ1-4|TRBV12-3/TRBV12-4|NA
CASRRDGNEKLFF
TGTGCCAGCAGAAGGGACGGGAATGAAAAACTGTTTTTT
>NA|TRBJ2-7|TRBV30|NA
CAWSVRAGPPYEQYF
TGTGCCTGGAGTGTACGGGCAGGGCCTCCCTACGAGCAGTACTTC
>NA|TRBJ2-3|TRBV6-5|TRBD2
CASSYSGGVTDTQYF
TGTGCCAGCAGTTACTCGGGAGGGGTTACAGATACGCAGTATTTT
>few|TRBJ1-3|TRBV27|NA
CASSEHVSGNTIYF
TGTGCCAGCAGTGAACATGTCTCTGGAAACACCATATATTTT
>NA|TRBJ2-6|TRBV2|TRBD1
CASSPDRGFSGANVLTF
TGTGCCAGCAGCCCCGACAGGGGCTTCTCTGGGGCCAACGTCCTGACTTTC
>NA|TRBJ2-3|TRBV29-1|NA
CSVEGGAPYTDTQYF
TGCAGCGTTGAGGGGGGGGCCCCTTACACAGATACGCAGTATTTT
>NA|TRBJ2-1|TRBV29-1|TRBD2
CSAHNSGGSYNEQFF
TGCAGCGCGCATAATAGCGGGGGCTCCTACAATGAGCAGTTCTTC
>NA|TRBJ1-2|TRBV6-5|TRBD1
CASSPQRDRGLGYTF
TGTGCCAGCAGTCCCCAACGGGACAGGGGGCTTGGCTACACCTTC
>NA|TRBJ1-2|TRBV27|NA
CASSRGPLIYGYTF
TGTGCCAGCAGTCGGGGACCTCTAATCTATGGCTACACCTTC
>NA|TRBJ2-4|TRBV18|NA
CASSLAGTSANLQYF
TGTGCCAGCTCACTTGCGGGGACCAGCGCAAACCTTCAGTACTTC
>once|TRBJ2-5|TRBV5-1|TRBD1
CASRVQGEETQYF
TGCGCCAGCAGGGTACAGGGGGAAGAGACCCAGTACTTC
>NA|TRBJ2-1|TRBV5-6|TRBD2
CASSLGPGGSYNEQFF
TGTGCCAGCAGCTTGGGGCCGGGAGGCTCCTACAATGAGCAGTTCTTC
>NA|TRBJ1-1|TRBV21-1|NA
CASRTRVDWTEAFF
TGTGCCAGCAGGACCAGGGTTGATTGGACTGAAGCTTTCTTT
>NA|TRBJ1-1|TRBV5-1|NA
CASSDSLNTEAFF
TGCGCCAGCAGCGACAGCCTGAACACTGAAGCTTTCTTT
>NA|TRBJ2-1|TRBV7-2|TRBD2
CASSLLAGGDPGSYNEQFF
TGTGCCAGCAGCCTTCTAGCGGGAGGGGATCCGGGCTCCTACAATGAGCAGTTCTTC
>NA|TRBJ2-7|TRBV7-8|NA
CASSLRHSPYEQYF
TGTGCCAGCAGCTTAAGGCACAGTCCCTACGAGCAGTACTTC
>NA|TRBJ2-1|TRBV5-4|TRBD2
CASSLRLAGVNEQFF
TGTGCCAGCAGCTTGAGACTAGCGGGAGTCAATGAGCAGTTCTTC
>NA|TRBJ1-6|TRBV6-4|NA
CASSVTGTYNSPLHF
TGTGCCAGCAGTGTCACAGGGACCTATAATTCACCCCTCCACTTT
>NA|TRBJ1-1|TRBV5-1|NA
CASSTTGYTEAFF
TGCGCCAGCAGCACGACAGGCTACACTGAAGCTTTCTTT
>NA|TRBJ2-4|TRBV7-2|TRBD1
CASSPRQGAIAKNIQYF
TGTGCCAGCAGCCCGCGACAGGGGGCAATAGCCAAAAACATTCAGTACTTC
>NA|TRBJ2-7|TRBV7-2|TRBD1
CASSTTGRDLYEQYF
TGTGCCAGCAGCACGACAGGGCGAGACCTATACGAGCAGTACTTC
>NA|TRBJ2-1|TRBV10-1|TRBD2
CASSDGKWREGSNEQFF
TGCGCCAGCAGTGATGGAAAATGGCGGGAGGGCTCCAATGAGCAGTTCTTC
>NA|TRBJ1-3|TRBV7-9|TRBD1
CASSTRTGLDGNTIYF
TGTGCCAGCAGCACCCGGACAGGGTTGGATGGAAACACCATATATTTT
>NA|TRBJ2-2|TRBV19|TRBD2
CASSTPPGTSGANTGELFF
TGTGCCAGTAGTACACCCCCGGGGACTAGCGGGGCCAACACCGGGGAGCTGTTTTTT
>NA|TRBJ1-1|TRBV29-1|TRBD1
CSVSKDRGEAFF
TGCAGCGTTTCCAAAGACAGGGGTGAAGCTTTCTTT
>once|TRBJ1-1|TRBV7-8|TRBD1
CASSPRTGGSMNTEAFF
TGTGCCAGCAGCCCGCGGACAGGGGGCAGCATGAACACTGAAGCTTTCTTT
>NA|TRBJ1-1|TRBV2|TRBD1
CASRSDRGDTEAFF
TGTGCCAGCAGGTCCGACAGGGGTGACACTGAAGCTTTCTTT
>NA|TRBJ2-5|TRBV19|TRBD1
CASSIGQGTSWETQYF
TGTGCCAGTAGTATAGGACAGGGGACGTCTTGGGAGACCCAGTACTTC
>NA|TRBJ2-3|TRBV4-1|NA
CASSQTSGTDTQYF
TGCGCCAGCAGCCAAACCAGCGGCACAGATACGCAGTATTTT
>NA|TRBJ2-5|TRBV5-1|TRBD1
CASSGDRVETQYF
TGCGCCAGCAGCGGAGACAGGGTCGAGACCCAGTACTTC
>NA|TRBJ2-7|TRBV5-5|TRBD1
CASSAAQGAISYEQYF
TGTGCCAGCAGCGCTGCCCAGGGGGCTATCTCCTACGAGCAGTACTTC
>few|TRBJ1-1|TRBV6-5|TRBD1
CASSSRGQAEAFF
TGTGCCAGCAGTTCGAGGGGGCAGGCTGAAGCTTTCTTT
>NA|TRBJ1-6|TRBV19|NA
CASNPIVGGPDNSPLHF
TGTGCCAGTAATCCCATCGTGGGGGGACCCGATAATTCACCCCTCCACTTT
>NA|TRBJ1-5|TRBV19|NA
CASSIVPGTPSNQPQHF
TGTGCCAGTAGTATAGTCCCGGGGACACCCTCAAATCAGCCCCAGCATTTT
>NA|TRBJ2-5|TRBV28|NA
CASSFRSRGRETQYF
TGTGCCAGCAGTTTTCGTTCCAGGGGTCGGGAGACCCAGTACTTC
>few|TRBJ1-1|TRBV11-1|NA
CASSLKGQTTEAFF
TGTGCCAGCAGCTTAAAAGGACAAACCACTGAAGCTTTCTTT